A selection of T cell receptor beta chains follows, all from one sample in a study of blood T cell repertoires in COVID-19. TCRdb keeps only in-frame clones here, not all; method: immunoSEQ multiplex PCR. The repertoire holds 30,000 to 40,000 clones, with 83% as singletons. The sample comprised peripheral blood. The receptor source for this set is a middle-aged man with acute or convalescent COVID-19. The CDR3 runs from the conserved cysteine through the conserved F or W. A D gene is named only where the DNA matches it firmly. Part of the rows lack a size; the others show once, few, many or a class for expanded clones.

cdr3_nt: TGTGCCAGCAGCTTACAGTACGAGCAGTACTTC
cdr3_aa: CASSLQYEQYF
clone_size: .
v_call: TRBV7-9
d_call: .
cdr3_length: 11
j_call: TRBJ2-7

cdr3_nt: TGTGCCAGCAGTTTATCAGGACTCTCCTACGAGCAGTACTTC
cdr3_aa: CASSLSGLSYEQYF
clone_size: .
v_call: TRBV27
d_call: .
cdr3_length: 14
j_call: TRBJ2-7

cdr3_nt: TGCAGCGTTGAGTCAGTCGGACTAGCGGGGGTGAGCACAGATACGCAGTATTTT
cdr3_aa: CSVESVGLAGVSTDTQYF
clone_size: .
v_call: TRBV29-1
d_call: TRBD2
cdr3_length: 18
j_call: TRBJ2-3

cdr3_nt: TGTGCCAGCAGTACACGACAGTTCCGGTCACCCCTCCACTTT
cdr3_aa: CASSTRQFRSPLHF
clone_size: .
v_call: TRBV27
d_call: .
cdr3_length: 14
j_call: TRBJ1-6

cdr3_nt: TGCAGCGTTGAACCTAATTTAGCCAAAAACATTCAGTACTTC
cdr3_aa: CSVEPNLAKNIQYF
clone_size: .
v_call: TRBV29-1
d_call: .
cdr3_length: 14
j_call: TRBJ2-4

cdr3_nt: TGTGCCAGCAGCCAAGGGACAGGGGGCGCGAATGAAAAACTGTTTTTT
cdr3_aa: CASSQGTGGANEKLFF
clone_size: .
v_call: TRBV14
d_call: TRBD1
cdr3_length: 16
j_call: TRBJ1-4

cdr3_nt: TGTGCCAGCTCAGCGGAGGTCGGGATACTCTACGAGCAGTACTTC
cdr3_aa: CASSAEVGILYEQYF
clone_size: .
v_call: TRBV18
d_call: .
cdr3_length: 15
j_call: TRBJ2-7

cdr3_nt: TGCGCCAGCAGCTTGGGAGGGGGCTCCTCAGATACGCAGTATTTT
cdr3_aa: CASSLGGGSSDTQYF
clone_size: .
v_call: TRBV5-1
d_call: TRBD1
cdr3_length: 15
j_call: TRBJ2-3

cdr3_nt: TGCGCCAGCAGCCCCCAGACAGGGAAAGAGACCCAGTACTTC
cdr3_aa: CASSPQTGKETQYF
clone_size: .
v_call: TRBV5-1
d_call: TRBD1
cdr3_length: 14
j_call: TRBJ2-5

cdr3_nt: TGCGCCAGCAGCTCCGTTCGAGAGTACAGGGGCGGCGGGGAGCTGTTTTTT
cdr3_aa: CASSSVREYRGGGELFF
clone_size: .
v_call: TRBV4-1
d_call: TRBD1
cdr3_length: 17
j_call: TRBJ2-2

cdr3_nt: TGTGCCACCACCTCAGACCCGGGTTCCCATCAGCCCCAGCATTTT
cdr3_aa: CATTSDPGSHQPQHF
clone_size: .
v_call: TRBV15
d_call: .
cdr3_length: 15
j_call: TRBJ1-5

cdr3_nt: TGCGCCAGCAGCTCCGGGACAGGGTACGAAAAACTGTTTTTT
cdr3_aa: CASSSGTGYEKLFF
clone_size: .
v_call: TRBV5-1
d_call: TRBD1
cdr3_length: 14
j_call: TRBJ1-4

cdr3_nt: TGTGCCTCGTCCGGGACATTGAACACTGAAGCTTTCTTT
cdr3_aa: CASSGTLNTEAFF
clone_size: few
v_call: TRBV25-1
d_call: .
cdr3_length: 13
j_call: TRBJ1-1

cdr3_nt: TGTGCCAGTAATCAGGGGCAGCTCACAAATCAGCCCCAGCATTTT
cdr3_aa: CASNQGQLTNQPQHF
clone_size: .
v_call: TRBV19
d_call: .
cdr3_length: 15
j_call: TRBJ1-5

cdr3_nt: TGTGCCAGCAGCCAAAGGGGGGGGAGCTCACCCCTCCACTTT
cdr3_aa: CASSQRGGSSPLHF
clone_size: few
v_call: TRBV3-1/TRBV3-2
d_call: .
cdr3_length: 14
j_call: TRBJ1-6

cdr3_nt: TGCGCCAGCAGCTCCTGGAGTGTGACGGCTGGAAACACCATATATTTT
cdr3_aa: CASSSWSVTAGNTIYF
clone_size: few
v_call: TRBV5-1
d_call: .
cdr3_length: 16
j_call: TRBJ1-3

cdr3_nt: TGTGCCAGCAGCTTAGGTCCGGGACAGGGGACCAGCAATCAGCCCCAGCATTTT
cdr3_aa: CASSLGPGQGTSNQPQHF
clone_size: .
v_call: TRBV7-4
d_call: TRBD1
cdr3_length: 18
j_call: TRBJ1-5

cdr3_nt: TGTGCCAGCAGCTTTACAGGGGGCGAGAACACTGAAGCTTTCTTT
cdr3_aa: CASSFTGGENTEAFF
clone_size: .
v_call: TRBV7-9
d_call: TRBD1
cdr3_length: 15
j_call: TRBJ1-1

cdr3_nt: TGTGCCAGCAGTTACGGCGGGGGAGCTACGCAGTATTTT
cdr3_aa: CASSYGGGATQYF
clone_size: .
v_call: TRBV2
d_call: TRBD2
cdr3_length: 13
j_call: TRBJ2-3

cdr3_nt: TGTGCCAGCAGCCCGACTATTTCTCGGGCTTTCTTT
cdr3_aa: CASSPTISRAFF
clone_size: .
v_call: TRBV14
d_call: .
cdr3_length: 12
j_call: TRBJ1-1

cdr3_nt: TGTGCCAGCAGTGACAGGGTTGGAAACACCATATATTTT
cdr3_aa: CASSDRVGNTIYF
clone_size: few
v_call: TRBV2
d_call: .
cdr3_length: 13
j_call: TRBJ1-3

cdr3_nt: TGTGCCAGCAGCTTAGGGGTGGCAGCGGGGGAAACAGATACGCAGTATTTT
cdr3_aa: CASSLGVAAGETDTQYF
clone_size: .
v_call: TRBV11-3
d_call: TRBD2
cdr3_length: 17
j_call: TRBJ2-3

cdr3_nt: TGTGCCAGCCGTGACGGGGAGTGGGAAAAACTGTTTTTT
cdr3_aa: CASRDGEWEKLFF
clone_size: few
v_call: TRBV6-1
d_call: .
cdr3_length: 13
j_call: TRBJ1-4

cdr3_nt: TGCAGTGCTAGTATAGCGGGAGATGAGCAGTTCTTC
cdr3_aa: CSASIAGDEQFF
clone_size: .
v_call: TRBV20-1
d_call: TRBD2
cdr3_length: 12
j_call: TRBJ2-1